This entry lists 24 T cell receptor beta chains sequenced from one sample in a study of cytomegalovirus exposure and HLA in healthy donors. The PCR made use of 60 Vbeta and 13 Jbeta primers. Using immunoSEQ multiplex PCR, the repertoire was profiled, and TCRdb retains in-frame clones only, with some absent. The table lists roughly 39,000 clones. Sequencing was done on a sample of PBMCs. All receptors come from a woman in her 30s in good health and CMV-seropositive.

V is TRBV7-9 and J is TRBJ2-5, with D unclear. Germline CDR1 reads SEHNR; CDR2 reads FQNEAQ (reference sequence). The CDR3 runs to 13 residues. Trimming removed 3 bases from V and 3 bases from J, with 8 bases in between. This CDR3 reads CASSFGPEETQYF. The DNA of the CDR3 is TGTGCCAGCAGCTTTGGGCCAGAAGAGACCCAGTACTTC. The whole variable domain, filled in from reference TRBV7-9 and TRBJ2-5, reads DTGVSQNPRHKITKRGQNVTFRCDPISEHNRLYWYRQTLGQGPEFLTYFQNEAQLEKSRLLSDRFSAERPKGSFSTLEIQRTEQGDSAMYLCASSFGPEETQYFGPGTRLLVL.

The chain uses TRBV28 and TRBJ2-7; TRBD2 agrees at 9 bases. Trimming cost V 6 bases and J 2 bases; bases outside gene matches: 8. The CDR3 covers 15 residues. CDR1 is MDHEN, CDR2 SYDVKM, per germline. The CDR3 loop reads CASSSGSSGAYEQYF. In DNA form, the CDR3 reads TGTGCCAGCAGCTCCGGGTCTAGCGGGGCCTACGAGCAGTACTTC.

The chain is built from TRBV11-2 and TRBJ1-6, with 9 bases lining up with TRBD1. CDR1 and CDR2 from the germline V gene are SGHAT and FQNNGV. The CDR3 sequence is 15 residues long. The trim removed 6 bases at V and 8 bases at J, leaving 8 bases unmatched. The CDR3 here is CASSRTGGKDSPLHF. CDR3 DNA: TGTGCCAGCAGTCGAACAGGGGGCAAGGATTCACCCCTCCACTTT.

The gene calls are TRBV28 and TRBJ1-4, with TRBD1 as a possible D gene (5 bases). Per germline, CDR1 MDHEN and CDR2 SYDVKM. The CDR3 is made up of 15 amino acids. Deletions cut 5 bases from V and 4 bases from J, with 14 bases between. The CDR3 nucleotides read TGTGCCAGCAGTACCGCAGGGCCTTATAATGAAAAACTGTTTTTT. Its translation: CASSTAGPYNEKLFF.

CDR3 region: CASGLVGGGGTDTQYF. The CDR3 coding sequence is TGTGCTAGTGGTTTGGTAGGAGGGGGCGGGACAGATACGCAGTATTTT. The genes are TRBV12-5 and TRBJ2-3; a possible D gene is TRBD1 (7 bases). CDR1 and CDR2 from the germline V gene are LGHNT and FRNRAP. This CDR3 region has 16 residues. V lost 0 bases, J lost 3 bases, and 13 bases lay in between.

The genes are TRBV19 and TRBJ1-2, with no clear D. The CDR3 consists of 12 residues. V shed 4 bases and J shed 6 bases, with 9 bases lying between them. The V gene's germline CDR1 is LNHDA and CDR2 SQIVND (reference sequence). The CDR3 region has the DNA TGTGCCAGTAGTACTGGCCCGAATGGCTACACCTTC. Translated, it gives CASSTGPNGYTF.

J is TRBJ1-6 and V is TRBV30; the D gene is possibly TRBD1 (5 bases). Trimming cost V 0 bases and J 11 bases, with 11 bases left between them. The CDR3 totals 13 residues. The germline CDR1 and CDR2 sequences are GTSNPN and SVGIG (reference sequence). The CDR3 region is CAWSVQQGTPLHF. CDR3 in DNA: TGTGCCTGGAGTGTGCAGCAGGGAACACCCCTCCACTTT.

The CDR3 loop reads CASSDRTGAGNTIYF. CDR3 bases: TGTGCCAGCAGTGACAGGACAGGGGCTGGAAACACCATATATTTT. This chain connects TRBV25-1 to TRBJ1-3; 9 bases are shared with TRBD1. After removal of 3 bases from V and 2 bases from J, the junction contained 2 bases not matched to a gene. Germline assignment: CDR1 MGHDK and CDR2 SYGVNS. This CDR3 contains 15 residues. The variable domain in full, completed from reference TRBV25-1 and TRBJ1-3, reads EADIYQTPRYLVIGTGKKITLECSQTMGHDKMYWYQQDPGMELHLIHYSYGVNSTEKGDLSSESTVSRIRTEHFPLTLESARPSHTSQYLCASSDRTGAGNTIYFGEGSWLTVV.

The V gene is TRBV6-5, the J gene TRBJ1-1; 8 bases are a match to TRBD1. The junction had 9 bases not matched to a gene; V was cut back by 6 bases and J by 3 bases. CDR3 length: 15 residues. Germline-derived CDR1 and CDR2 are MNHEY and SVGAGI. CDR3: CASRETGGFDTEAFF. The CDR3 DNA follows: TGTGCCAGCAGAGAAACAGGGGGTTTCGACACTGAAGCTTTCTTT.

The chain uses TRBV2 and TRBJ1-3, with D maybe TRBD1 (6 bases). This CDR3 is 15 amino acids long. V was clipped by 7 bases and J by 0 bases, with 13 bases between them. In germline, CDR1 is SNHLY, CDR2 FYNNEI. CDR3 bases: TGTGCCAGCAATGGGGGCCAGAGCTCTGGAAACACCATATATTTT. This codes for CASNGGQSSGNTIYF.

V is TRBV7-9 and J is TRBJ1-5; TRBD1 matches 8 bases. The V gene's germline CDR1 is SEHNR and CDR2 FQNEAQ (reference sequence). The CDR3 has 14 amino acids. After removal of 3 bases from V and 4 bases from J, the junction contained 2 bases not matched to a gene. DNA of the CDR3: TGTGCCAGCAGCTTGGACAGGGCAAATCAGCCCCAGCATTTT. It codes for CASSLDRANQPQHF.

The chain links TRBV19 to TRBJ2-7, with TRBD1 matching 9 bases. Germline CDR1 reads LNHDA; CDR2 reads SQIVND (reference sequence). The CDR3 runs 16 residues. Germline trimming cut 4 bases from V and 5 bases from J; bases unmatched to any gene: 12. The DNA of the CDR3 is TGTGCCAGTAGTACGCAACCCCCGGACAGGGGTCACGAGCAGTACTTC. The encoded protein is CASSTQPPDRGHEQYF.

The chain carries TRBV7-9 and TRBJ1-1, with D unclear. The CDR3 spans 14 residues. Per germline, CDR1 SEHNR and CDR2 FQNEAQ (reference sequence). Between the trimmed V and J ends, which lost 5 bases and 0 bases, there was a span of 10 bases. As DNA, the CDR3 is TGTGCCAGCAGCCCGACTCCCATGAACACTGAAGCTTTCTTT. It translates to CASSPTPMNTEAFF.

The chain uses TRBV18 and TRBJ2-5; 7 nucleotides line up with TRBD1. CDR1 and CDR2 from the germline V gene are KGHSH and LQKENI. The CDR3 sequence is 16 residues long. The ends lost 6 bases at V and 4 bases at J; junction bases unmatched: 14. CDR3 bases: TGTGCCAGCTCGTCCGACAGGGTACGATCAACAGAGACCCAGTACTTC. Translation: CASSSDRVRSTETQYF. Full variable domain (missing parts from reference TRBV18 and TRBJ2-5): NAGVMQNPRHLVRRRGQEARLRCSPMKGHSHVYWYRQLPEEGLKFMVYLQKENIIDESGMPKERFSAEFPKEGPSILRIQQVVRGDSAAYFCASSSDRVRSTETQYFGPGTRLLVL.

The chain recombines TRBV7-9 with TRBJ1-1, with 9 bases identical to TRBD1. J lost 1 base, V lost 3 bases, and 3 bases had no gene match. This CDR3 has 15 amino acids. Germline V lookup: CDR1 SEHNR, CDR2 FQNEAQ (reference sequence). Here the CDR3 reads CASSLGDRANTEAFF. DNA of the CDR3: TGTGCCAGCAGCTTGGGGGACAGGGCGAACACTGAAGCTTTCTTT.

The chain combines TRBV25-1 with TRBJ2-1; D is possibly TRBD1 (6 bases). This CDR3 region has 14 residues. Germline lookup yields CDR1 MGHDK and CDR2 SYGVNS. V dropped 7 bases and J dropped 4 bases, with 14 bases sitting between them. In nucleotides, the CDR3 is TGTGCCAGCAATCTCGGGACACCTTACAATGAGCAGTTCTTC. This sequence encodes CASNLGTPYNEQFF.

This sequence joins TRBV4-1 and TRBJ2-1, with 7 bases that match TRBD2. Germline V gives CDR1 MGHRA, CDR2 YSYEKL. Trimming at V came to 0 bases and at J to 7 bases, leaving 9 bases not matched to a gene. This CDR3 has 16 amino acids. CDR3 nucleotide sequence: TGCGCCAGCAGCCAAGAGATGGGGGGGTCGTCTAATGAGCAGTTCTTC. This sequence encodes CASSQEMGGSSNEQFF.

V gene TRBV19 combines with J gene TRBJ2-1, with 7 nucleotides matching TRBD2. Trimming removed 3 bases from V and 2 bases from J; junction bases left unmatched: 7. The CDR3 has 16 residues. Looked up from germline, CDR1 is LNHDA and CDR2 is SQIVND (reference sequence). The CDR3 protein is CASSIKLAPPYNEQFF. CDR3 nucleotides: TGTGCCAGTAGTATCAAACTAGCGCCCCCCTACAATGAGCAGTTCTTC.

This rearrangement joins TRBV7-6 to TRBJ2-3; weak D call: TRBD1 (5 bases). The germline V gene encodes CDR1 SGHVS and CDR2 FNYEAQ. Trimming took off 5 bases at V and 0 bases at J, with 9 bases between the two ends. The CDR3 sequence is 14 residues long. The CDR3 nucleotides are TGTGCCAGCAGCCCAGGGTTCAGCACAGATACGCAGTATTTT. Its translation is CASSPGFSTDTQYF.

V gene TRBV6-4 combines with J gene TRBJ1-2; D gene ambiguous. Trimming left V 6 bases short and J 2 bases short, with 13 bases between. The CDR3 is 14 residues long. CDR1 and CDR2 from the germline V gene are MRHNA and SNTAGT. CDR3 in amino acids: CASRDPARNYGYTF. CDR3 nucleotide sequence: TGTGCCAGCAGGGATCCCGCCAGGAACTATGGCTACACCTTC.

The V call is TRBV5-1, the J call TRBJ2-7, with TRBD1 identical over 9 bases. This CDR3 has 16 amino acids. V lost 4 bases, J lost 2 bases, and 10 bases stayed unmatched. Germline CDR1 SGHRS, CDR2 YFSETQ. The CDR3 sequence: CASSHLGGTGPYEQYF. DNA of the CDR3: TGCGCCAGCAGCCATTTGGGGGGGACAGGGCCCTACGAGCAGTACTTC.

The rearrangement joins TRBV30 to TRBJ2-7, with TRBD1 matching 9 bases. V lost 0 bases to trimming and J lost 5 bases; unmatched junction nucleotides: 5. The CDR3 covers 14 residues. CDR1 and CDR2 from the germline V gene are GTSNPN and SVGIG (reference sequence). The CDR3 sequence: CAWSVLQGAHEQYF. As DNA, the CDR3 is TGTGCCTGGAGTGTTCTACAGGGGGCGCACGAGCAGTACTTC.

J is TRBJ2-1 and V is TRBV2; maybe TRBD2 (5 bases). There are 12 residues in the CDR3. Germline V gene lookup returns CDR1 SNHLY and CDR2 FYNNEI. V gave up 9 bases and J gave up 6 bases, with 12 bases separating them. Here the CDR3 reads CASGEGRNEQFF. The CDR3 nucleotides are TGTGCCAGTGGCGAGGGTCGCAATGAGCAGTTCTTC.

This chain joins TRBV2 and TRBJ1-6; D not certain. The CDR3 consists of 11 residues. The germline V gene encodes CDR1 SNHLY and CDR2 FYNNEI. V lost 6 bases and J 13 bases, leaving 10 bases between the germline ends. CDR3: CASSPATPLHF. CDR3 bases: TGTGCCAGCAGCCCCGCGACTCCCCTCCACTTT.